These 22 T cell receptor beta chains share one sample of origin, sequenced in a study of cytotoxic CD8 clonotypes in ibrutinib-treated CLL. Measured with immunoSEQ multiplex PCR; TCRdb has only the in-frame clones, and not every one. Found here are more than 110,000 clones, approximately 80% of them singletons; the top ten hold roughly 7.6%. Sequencing used PBMCs, obtained after 36 months of ibrutinib treatment. The receptors here all came from a human donor with chronic lymphocytic leukemia.

The chain uses TRBV5-1 and TRBJ1-3, with D hard to call. V lost 0 bases, J lost 2 bases, and 9 bases lay in between. The CDR3 totals 15 residues. The germline gives CDR1 SGHRS, CDR2 YFSETQ. The CDR3 loop reads CASSLAEAAGNTIYF. The CDR3 DNA reads as TGCGCCAGCAGCTTGGCGGAGGCCGCTGGAAACACCATATATTTT.

The V gene is TRBV27, the J gene TRBJ2-7, with 9 bases matching TRBD1. The junction had 2 bases not matched to a gene; V was cut back by 6 bases and J by 2 bases. Germline V gives CDR1 MNHEY, CDR2 SMNVEV (reference sequence). The CDR3 is 13 residues long. This CDR3 reads CASSRQGAYEQYF. CDR3 DNA sequence: TGTGCCAGCAGCAGACAGGGGGCCTACGAGCAGTACTTC.

This clone appeared once. The CDR3 spells CASSPGGTSGGPTYNEQFF. Here the CDR3 DNA reads TGCGCCAGCAGCCCTGGGGGGACTAGCGGGGGCCCCACCTACAATGAGCAGTTCTTC. The rearrangement joins TRBV5-1 to TRBJ2-1; 14 bases are shared with TRBD2. Per germline, CDR1 SGHRS and CDR2 YFSETQ. Germline trimming cut 4 bases from V and 2 bases from J; bases unmatched to any gene: 11. The CDR3 spans 19 residues. Together with reference TRBV5-1 and TRBJ2-1, the CDR3 gives the full variable domain: KAGVTQTPRYLIKTRGQQVTLSCSPISGHRSVSWYQQTPGQGLQFLFEYFSETQRNKGNFPGRFSGRQFSNSRSEMNVSTLELGDSALYLCASSPGGTSGGPTYNEQFFGPGTRLTVL.

This clone was seen only once. The genes are TRBV29-1 and TRBJ2-3; 9 positions agree with TRBD2. Trimming cost V 8 bases and J 5 bases; bases outside gene matches: 14. The CDR3 covers 15 residues. CDR1 is SQVTM and CDR2 is ANQGSEA in the germline V gene. As DNA, the CDR3 is TGCAGCTCACATGGGGCGGGAGGGCCCGGAGATACGCAGTATTTT. This encodes CSSHGAGGPGDTQYF.

This chain links TRBV11-2 with TRBJ2-1; D tentatively reads TRBD1 or TRBD2 (6 bases each). This CDR3 has 15 residues. V shed 3 bases and J shed 1 base, with 10 bases lying between them. Germline loops: CDR1 SGHAT, CDR2 FQNNGV. CDR3 bases: TGTGCCAGCAGCTTCCGGGGGACATCCTACAATGAGCAGTTCTTC. This codes for CASSFRGTSYNEQFF.

This chain connects TRBV5-1 to TRBJ2-1; no firm D call. The CDR3 sequence is 13 residues long. Germline V CDR1 and CDR2: SGHRS, YFSETQ. Trimming took off 7 bases at V and 3 bases at J, with 11 bases between the two ends. The CDR3 DNA reads as TGCGCCAGCCGATCCGGTAACTACAATGAGCAGTTCTTC. Protein product: CASRSGNYNEQFF.

The CDR3 DNA reads as TGTGCCAGCAGCTTAAATTTAGGGTCAGCTGGCTACACCTTC. Encoded protein: CASSLNLGSAGYTF. The rearrangement uses TRBV7-9 and TRBJ1-2; D is unresolved. The CDR3 consists of 14 residues. The V gene lost 2 bases and the J gene lost 7 bases, with 14 bases spanning the gap. Germline CDR1 is SEHNR and CDR2 is FQNEAQ (reference sequence).

The rearrangement links TRBV7-3 to TRBJ2-1, with 9 bases fitting TRBD2. From germline, CDR1 is SGHTA and CDR2 FQGTGA. The V gene end was trimmed by 0 bases and the J gene end by 7 bases; junction bases not matched to a gene: 7. This CDR3 spans 16 amino acids. In DNA form, the CDR3 reads TGTGCCAGCAGCTTAACTTTAGCGGGAGCTAGGAATGAGCAGTTCTTC. Protein: CASSLTLAGARNEQFF.

V and J are TRBV5-6 and TRBJ1-5, with D maybe TRBD1 (5 bases). This CDR3 contains 16 residues. CDR1 and CDR2 from the germline V gene are SGHDT and YYEEEE. V was trimmed by 3 bases and J by 0 bases, leaving 13 bases between them. The CDR3 bases are TGTGCCAGCAGCTCCTTTGGGGGGAATAGCAATCAGCCCCAGCATTTT. It encodes CASSSFGGNSNQPQHF.

This chain connects TRBV6-1 to TRBJ1-4, with D unresolved. V was pared by 5 bases and J by 8 bases, with 15 bases between. CDR3 length equals 14 residues. CDR1 MNHNS and CDR2 SASEGT come from the germline V gene. DNA of the CDR3: TGTGCCAGCAGTACGCTGGGAAGGAGGGAAAAACTGTTTTTT. Translated: CASSTLGRREKLFF.

The chain joins TRBV18 to TRBJ2-3; D gene ambiguous. Germline CDR1 is KGHSH and CDR2 is LQKENI. V was shortened by 6 bases and J by 0 bases, with 22 bases between the two germline ends. The CDR3 totals 18 residues. In DNA, the CDR3 is TGTGCCAGCTCTCCGATCTTAAGAAGATATACTAGCACAGATACGCAGTATTTT. Residues: CASSPILRRYTSTDTQYF. Looking up the rest from reference TRBV18 and TRBJ2-3 gives the full variable domain: NAGVMQNPRHLVRRRGQEARLRCSPMKGHSHVYWYRQLPEEGLKFMVYLQKENIIDESGMPKERFSAEFPKEGPSILRIQQVVRGDSAAYFCASSPILRRYTSTDTQYFGPGTRLTVL.

In this sample, this clone turned up once. The V and J genes are TRBV7-9 and TRBJ1-6; D possibly corresponds to TRBD1 (6 bases). CDR1 is SEHNR and CDR2 is FQNEAQ in the germline V gene (reference sequence). Trimming left V 2 bases short and J 6 bases short, with 11 bases between. The CDR3 runs to 15 residues. The CDR3: CASSLPQGGNSPLHF. CDR3 coding DNA: TGTGCCAGCAGCTTACCCCAAGGGGGTAATTCACCCCTCCACTTT. Supplemented by reference TRBV7-9 and TRBJ1-6, the full variable domain reads DTGVSQNPRHKITKRGQNVTFRCDPISEHNRLYWYRQTLGQGPEFLTYFQNEAQLEKSRLLSDRFSAERPKGSFSTLEIQRTEQGDSAMYLCASSLPQGGNSPLHFGNGTRLTVT.

This clone was observed a single time. V is TRBV27 and J is TRBJ1-3; tentative D call: TRBD1 (6 bases). The germline V and J ends were trimmed by 4 bases and 2 bases, with 9 bases remaining between them. There are 14 residues in the CDR3. The germline V gene encodes CDR1 MNHEY and CDR2 SMNVEV (reference sequence). Here the CDR3 DNA reads TGTGCCAGCAGTTCCCACAGGGCTGGAAACACCATATATTTT. It encodes CASSSHRAGNTIYF.

To note about this clone: Other nucleotide sequences from this sample produce the same CDR3. The chain recombines TRBV28 with TRBJ1-1; 11 nucleotides match TRBD1. CDR1 is MDHEN, CDR2 SYDVKM, per germline. There are 14 residues in the CDR3. The V gene end was trimmed by 5 bases and the J gene end by 4 bases; junction bases not matched to a gene: 3. CDR3 DNA sequence: TGTGCCAGCAGTCCCGGGACAGGGGGCACTGAAGCTTTCTTT. Amino acid sequence: CASSPGTGGTEAFF.

The rearrangement joins TRBV11-3 to TRBJ2-1; D may correspond to TRBD1 or TRBD2 (5 bases each). The V gene's germline CDR1 is SGHNT and CDR2 YENEEA. CDR3 length equals 13 residues. V was pared by 8 bases and J by 7 bases, with 15 bases between. CDR3 coding DNA: TGTGCCAGCGCTGACCGACAGCGGAATGAGCAGTTCTTC. It specifies CASADRQRNEQFF.

A few counts support this clone. The chain recombines TRBV29-1 with TRBJ1-2, with a tentative D call TRBD1 (5 bases). Trimming took 4 bases from V and 4 from J, leaving 10 bases between them. Germline-derived CDR1 and CDR2 are SQVTM and ANQGSEA. The length of the CDR3 is 12 residues. The CDR3 spells CSVVLGTYGYTF. The CDR3 region has the DNA TGCAGCGTTGTTTTGGGGACCTATGGCTACACCTTC.

The chain links TRBV6-1 to TRBJ2-5; D is possibly TRBD2 (5 bases). V was trimmed by 6 bases and J by 2 bases, leaving 13 bases between them. Germline V gene sequence: CDR1 MNHNS, CDR2 SASEGT. CDR3 length equals 14 residues. The CDR3 reads CASREEKRQETQYF. The CDR3 DNA follows: TGTGCCAGCAGGGAGGAGAAGCGGCAAGAGACCCAGTACTTC.

The J gene is TRBJ2-3, the V gene TRBV6-5; D is perhaps TRBD1 (6 bases). The CDR3 totals 13 residues. The germline V and J ends were trimmed by 6 bases and 2 bases, with 9 bases remaining between them. Germline values: CDR1 MNHEY, CDR2 SVGAGI. The CDR3 region has the DNA TGTGCCAGCAGCAGGGGCTTCACAGATACGCAGTATTTT. This translates into CASSRGFTDTQYF.

This chain connects TRBV7-2 to TRBJ2-1, with 7 bases matching TRBD1. The trim removed 6 bases at V and 2 bases at J, leaving 7 bases unmatched. From germline, CDR1 is SGHTA and CDR2 FQGNSA. This CDR3 has 15 residues. CDR3 in amino acids: CASRTTGSPYNEQFF. The CDR3 DNA follows: TGTGCCAGCAGGACGACAGGGTCCCCCTACAATGAGCAGTTCTTC.

The chain carries TRBV6-1 and TRBJ2-2, with D unclear. The CDR3 length is 15 residues. The germline V gene has CDR1 MNHNS and CDR2 SASEGT. V was clipped by 4 bases and J by 0 bases, with 9 bases between them. The CDR3 is CASSVRRANTGELFF. CDR3 coding DNA: TGTGCCAGCAGTGTTAGGCGAGCGAACACCGGGGAGCTGTTTTTT.

The chain is built from TRBV14 and TRBJ2-1, with 7 bases that match TRBD1. V shed 3 bases and J 5 bases; nucleotides not matched to a gene: 7. This CDR3 is 15 amino acids long. The germline V gene has CDR1 SGHDN and CDR2 FVKESK. The CDR3 nucleotides are TGTGCCAGCAGCCACTCCGGGACAGTCCACAATGAGCAGTTCTTC. This translates into CASSHSGTVHNEQFF.

V is TRBV6-1 and J is TRBJ1-2, with 7 bases identical to TRBD1. Germline V gene lookup returns CDR1 MNHNS and CDR2 SASEGT. The ends lost 6 bases at V and 3 bases at J; junction bases unmatched: 1. This CDR3 spans 12 amino acids. Here the CDR3 reads CASRTGDYGYTF. The CDR3 nucleotides are TGTGCCAGCAGAACAGGGGACTATGGCTACACCTTC.